The 32 T cell receptor beta chains listed next were all sequenced from one sample in a study of blood T cell repertoires in COVID-19. Clones were sequenced by immunoSEQ multiplex PCR, and TCRdb holds only the in-frame ones, with some missing. The table records 100,000 to 150,000 clones, 88% of them present only once. Source material: peripheral blood. The origin of the receptors is a woman over 75 with acute or convalescent COVID-19.

The rearrangement uses TRBV6-5 and TRBJ1-2, with TRBD1 identical over 7 bases. Per the germline V gene, CDR1 is MNHEY and CDR2 is SVGAGI. The CDR3 spans 14 residues. Trimming took 6 bases from V and 4 from J; bases not matched to a gene: 8. CDR3 in amino acids: CASRSPGQFYGYTF. The CDR3 DNA follows: TGTGCCAGCAGATCCCCGGGACAGTTCTATGGCTACACCTTC.

The chain is built from TRBV3-1 (or the pseudogene TRBV3-2) and TRBJ1-1; tentatively, D is TRBD1 (5 bases). V lost 3 bases, J lost 4 bases, and 12 bases lay in between. The CDR3 is 14 residues long. From germline, CDR1 is LGHDT and CDR2 YNNKEL (reference sequence). In DNA, the CDR3 is TGTGCCAGCAGCCAGTACGGGGGTCGCACTGAAGCTTTCTTT. Encoded protein: CASSQYGGRTEAFF.

This sequence joins TRBV18 and TRBJ2-2; D remains ambiguous. The CDR3 totals 14 residues. Trimming left V 0 bases short and J 7 bases short, with 9 bases between. Germline CDR1 and CDR2: KGHSH and LQKENI. CDR3 bases: TGTGCCAGCTCACCACCGGCCCGAGGCGGGGAGCTGTTTTTT. Amino acid sequence: CASSPPARGGELFF.

The chain is built from TRBV7-3 and TRBJ2-7; 9 bases match TRBD1. CDR1 is SGHTA and CDR2 is FQGTGA in the germline V gene. The junction had 2 bases not matched to a gene; V was cut back by 5 bases and J by 6 bases. The CDR3 extends over 12 amino acids. This CDR3 is CASSQTGGEQYF. CDR3 nucleotide sequence: TGTGCCAGCAGCCAGACAGGGGGCGAGCAGTACTTC.

With regard to this clone: A read error may account for a junction end that differs from germline. The genes are TRBV28 and TRBJ1-2; TRBD1 matches at 8 bases. CDR3 length: 14 amino acids. Germline CDR1 is MDHEN and CDR2 is SYDVKM. CDR3 amino acids: CASSCPGGNCGYTF. Written as DNA, the CDR3 is TGTGCCAGCAGTTGTCCAGGGGGCAACTGTGGCTACACCTTC.

The V gene is TRBV25-1, the J gene TRBJ1-4; D is unclear. Trimming took off 2 bases at V and 8 bases at J, with 6 bases between the two ends. The CDR3 is made up of 12 amino acids. Germline CDR1 MGHDK, CDR2 SYGVNS. The CDR3 is CASSEGEEKLFF. The CDR3 DNA is TGTGCCAGCAGTGAAGGGGAGGAAAAACTGTTTTTT. The full variable domain, completed using reference TRBV25-1 and TRBJ1-4, is EADIYQTPRYLVIGTGKKITLECSQTMGHDKMYWYQQDPGMELHLIHYSYGVNSTEKGDLSSESTVSRIRTEHFPLTLESARPSHTSQYLCASSEGEEKLFFGSGTQLSVL.

V gene TRBV7-9 combines with J gene TRBJ1-1, with 7 bases lining up with TRBD1. The CDR3 length is 15 residues. The V gene end was trimmed by 3 bases and the J gene end by 2 bases; junction bases not matched to a gene: 6. Germline CDR1 SEHNR, CDR2 FQNEAQ (reference sequence). The CDR3 DNA reads as TGTGCCAGCAGCTTTACAGGGGTCGGAAACACTGAAGCTTTCTTT. This sequence encodes CASSFTGVGNTEAFF.

The chain employs TRBV20-1 and TRBJ1-5; D ambiguous. V shed 3 bases and J shed 0 bases, with 6 bases lying between them. The CDR3 runs to 13 residues. Germline CDR1 DFQATT, CDR2 SNEGSKA (reference sequence). CDR3 amino acids: CSASAGSNQPQHF. DNA of the CDR3: TGCAGTGCTAGTGCAGGTAGCAATCAGCCCCAGCATTTT.

V gene TRBV5-6 combines with J gene TRBJ1-5; TRBD1 aligns across 7 bases. There are 14 residues in the CDR3. Germline V lookup: CDR1 SGHDT, CDR2 YYEEEE. J gave up 4 bases and V 5 bases, and 6 bases lay outside the gene matches. This chain's CDR3 is CASRRQGLNQPQHF. DNA for the CDR3: TGTGCCAGCAGACGACAGGGCCTAAATCAGCCCCAGCATTTT.

This sequence joins TRBV3-1 (or the pseudogene TRBV3-2) and TRBJ2-2; 14 nucleotides agree with TRBD2. Unmatched junction bases numbered 9, after V lost 3 bases and J lost 3 bases. There are 19 residues in the CDR3. Germline CDR1 reads LGHDT; CDR2 reads YNNKEL (reference sequence). In nucleotides, the CDR3 is TGTGCCAGCAGCCACGCCCGACTAGCGGGGGGGAATGACACCGGGGAGCTGTTTTTT. Protein sequence: CASSHARLAGGNDTGELFF.

The chain has TRBV14 and TRBJ1-2; 8 bases fit TRBD1. Trimming removed 3 bases from V and 4 bases from J; junction bases left unmatched: 10. Germline CDR1 reads SGHDN; CDR2 reads FVKESK. This CDR3 has 16 residues. CDR3 DNA: TGTGCCAGCAGCCAGAAACAGGGGGGGTCTGGCTATGGCTACACCTTC. Its translation: CASSQKQGGSGYGYTF.

This clone came up once. The V gene is TRBV11-2, the J gene TRBJ2-1, with D perhaps matching TRBD1 (6 bases). Trimming shortened V by 0 bases and J by 8 bases, and 11 bases separated the two germline ends. The CDR3 sequence is 14 residues long. Per the germline V gene, CDR1 is SGHAT and CDR2 is FQNNGV. CDR3 protein: CASSLELGADEQFF. The CDR3 nucleotides read TGTGCCAGCAGCTTAGAGCTGGGGGCGGATGAGCAGTTCTTC.

The chain joins TRBV7-9 to TRBJ1-1; 8 bases match TRBD1. The germline gives CDR1 SEHNR, CDR2 FQNEAQ (reference sequence). The CDR3 is 15 residues long. V lost 5 bases to trimming and J lost 5 bases; unmatched junction nucleotides: 10. The CDR3 DNA sequence: TGTGCCAGCAGCGATGCCGGGACAGGTCGGACTGAAGCTTTCTTT. It codes for CASSDAGTGRTEAFF.

The chain uses TRBV5-4 and TRBJ2-7; possible D gene TRBD1, 6 bases. Trimming took off 4 bases at V and 5 bases at J, with 10 bases between the two ends. This CDR3 contains 12 residues. The germline CDR1 and CDR2 sequences are SGHNT and YYREEE (reference sequence). The CDR3 coding sequence is TGTGCCAGCAGCCTTAACAGGGACGAGCAGTACTTC. Its protein is CASSLNRDEQYF. Complete variable domain (other parts from reference TRBV5-4 and TRBJ2-7): ETGVTQSPTHLIKTRGQQVTLRCSSQSGHNTVSWYQQALGQGPQFIFQYYREEENGRGNFPPRFSGLQFPNYSSELNVNALELDDSALYLCASSLNRDEQYFGPGTRLTVT.

The CDR3 DNA reads TGCGCCAGCAGCTTGGGCCAGGGGGCTGCAACTGAAGCTTTCTTT. Translating gives CASSLGQGAATEAFF. The chain combines TRBV5-1 with TRBJ1-1, with TRBD1 matching over 8 bases. Germline V gene data show CDR1 as SGHRS and CDR2 as YFSETQ. This CDR3 comprises 15 residues. Unmatched junction bases numbered 6, after V lost 0 bases and J lost 5 bases. Based on the CDR3 plus reference TRBV5-1 and TRBJ1-1, the full variable domain is KAGVTQTPRYLIKTRGQQVTLSCSPISGHRSVSWYQQTPGQGLQFLFEYFSETQRNKGNFPGRFSGRQFSNSRSEMNVSTLELGDSALYLCASSLGQGAATEAFFGQGTRLTVV.

The chain couples TRBV29-1 to TRBJ2-7; perhaps TRBD2 as D (6 bases). Trimming left V 5 bases short and J 0 bases short, with 11 bases between. Germline V gene data show CDR1 as SQVTM and CDR2 as ANQGSEA. The CDR3 covers 13 residues. The CDR3 is CSVSEGNSYEQYF. The DNA of the CDR3 is TGCAGCGTTTCGGAGGGGAACTCCTACGAGCAGTACTTC.

This clone was seen a few times. This chain uses TRBV12-3 or TRBV12-4 with TRBJ1-2, with a possible D match to TRBD1 (5 bases). The CDR3 loop spans 13 amino acids. V gave up 3 bases and J gave up 10 bases, with 15 bases separating them. In DNA form, the CDR3 reads TGTGCCAGCAGTTTGGGGGGTCTGGGTCTCTACACCTTC. Translation gives CASSLGGLGLYTF.

The chain has TRBV18 and TRBJ1-3; D is perhaps TRBD1 (6 bases). Germline-derived CDR1 and CDR2 are KGHSH and LQKENI. This CDR3 contains 17 residues. Trimming took off 5 bases at V and 0 bases at J, with 17 bases between the two ends. CDR3 DNA: TGTGCCAGCTCATCCAAGTCTACAGGGTACTCTGGAAACACCATATATTTT. Its protein is CASSSKSTGYSGNTIYF.

This clone was found once. V is TRBV4-1 and J is TRBJ1-1, with D perhaps TRBD1 (6 bases). This CDR3 comprises 15 residues. With 1 base removed from V and 7 bases from J, the gap between germline ends came to 16 bases. In germline, CDR1 is MGHRA, CDR2 YSYEKL. The CDR3: CASSQGLTGLFEAFF. In DNA, the CDR3 is TGCGCCAGCAGCCAAGGGTTAACAGGGTTGTTTGAAGCTTTCTTT.

The chain has TRBV28 and TRBJ2-1; tentative D call: TRBD2 (5 bases). CDR1 is MDHEN, CDR2 SYDVKM, per germline. This CDR3 is built from 16 residues. The V end was cut by 5 bases, the J end by 5 bases, with 19 bases between. DNA for the CDR3: TGTGCCAGCAGTGGCCACTTGAGGACCGGGGACAATGAGCAGTTCTTC. The encoded protein is CASSGHLRTGDNEQFF.

The V gene is TRBV7-8, the J gene TRBJ2-7; TRBD1 matches 7 bases. Unmatched junction bases numbered 3, after V lost 5 bases and J lost 2 bases. CDR1 and CDR2 (germline): SGHVS, FQNEAQ. The CDR3 has 13 residues. CDR3 protein: CASSRGQAYEQYF. Written as DNA, the CDR3 is TGTGCCAGCAGCCGCGGACAGGCCTACGAGCAGTACTTC.

V gene TRBV28 combines with J gene TRBJ1-5; D possibly corresponds to TRBD1 (6 bases). V lost 5 bases and J 0 bases, leaving 11 bases between the germline ends. The length of the CDR3 is 15 residues. Germline CDR1 reads MDHEN; CDR2 reads SYDVKM. CDR3 DNA: TGTGCCAGCAGTATGAGGGGGAATAGCAATCAGCCCCAGCATTTT. This codes for CASSMRGNSNQPQHF.

J is TRBJ2-2 and V is TRBV5-1; perhaps TRBD2 as D (6 bases). Trimming pared 3 bases from V and 6 bases from J, leaving 9 bases between. CDR1 and CDR2 from the germline V gene are SGHRS and YFSETQ. CDR3 length equals 13 residues. The CDR3 spells CASSSRESGELFF. The DNA for the CDR3 is TGCGCCAGCAGCTCCCGGGAGTCCGGGGAGCTGTTTTTT.

The V call is TRBV5-4, the J call TRBJ1-5, with D unresolved. This CDR3 comprises 14 residues. The germline V and J ends were trimmed by 1 base and 2 bases, with 7 bases remaining between them. Germline lookup yields CDR1 SGHNT and CDR2 YYREEE (reference sequence). The CDR3 reads CASSLHGGNQPQHF. In DNA form, the CDR3 reads TGTGCCAGCAGCTTGCACGGAGGCAATCAGCCCCAGCATTTT.

There are a few counts of this clone. This chain uses TRBV4-1 with TRBJ1-6; 8 nucleotides line up with TRBD1. The CDR3 has 15 amino acids. The trim removed 1 base at V and 9 bases at J, leaving 5 bases unmatched. CDR1 is MGHRA, CDR2 YSYEKL, per germline. The CDR3 here is CASSQGPGGSSPLHF. Here the CDR3 DNA reads TGCGCCAGCAGCCAAGGACCAGGGGGCTCTTCACCCCTCCACTTT.

This clone was observed a handful of times. The chain joins TRBV3-1 (or the pseudogene TRBV3-2) to TRBJ2-7, with a weak D call TRBD2 (5 bases). This CDR3 region has 13 residues. V was shortened by 4 bases and J by 4 bases, with 11 bases between the two germline ends. The germline gives CDR1 LGHDT, CDR2 YNNKEL (reference sequence). In DNA form, the CDR3 reads TGTGCCAGCAGCCCCCGGTCGGGGTACGAGCAGTACTTC. It translates to CASSPRSGYEQYF.

The CDR3 is CASSWGTGLYTGELFF. DNA for the CDR3: TGCGCCAGCAGCTGGGGGACAGGCCTATACACCGGGGAGCTGTTTTTT. The V gene is TRBV5-1, the J gene TRBJ2-2; 8 positions agree with TRBD1. CDR1 is SGHRS and CDR2 is YFSETQ in the germline V gene. This CDR3 contains 16 residues. V shed 3 bases and J 3 bases; nucleotides not matched to a gene: 7.

The V and J genes are TRBV15 and TRBJ1-2; 8 positions agree with TRBD1. Germline lookup yields CDR1 LNHNV and CDR2 YYDKDF (reference sequence). The CDR3 has 13 residues. Germline trimming cut 1 base from V and 5 bases from J; bases unmatched to any gene: 0. CDR3 nucleotides: TGTGCCACCAGCAGAGGGACAGGGTATGGCTACACCTTC. It specifies CATSRGTGYGYTF. Full variable domain (rest looked up from reference TRBV15 and TRBJ1-2): DAMVIQNPRYQVTQFGKPVTLSCSQTLNHNVMYWYQQKSSQAPKLLFHYYDKDFNNEADTPDNFQSRRPNTSFCFLDIRSPGLGDTAMYLCATSRGTGYGYTFGSGTRLTVV.

The chain employs TRBV7-9 and TRBJ2-1; the match to TRBD2 covers 11 bases. This CDR3 has 14 residues. V shed 5 bases and J 5 bases; nucleotides not matched to a gene: 2. Germline V gene lookup returns CDR1 SEHNR and CDR2 FQNEAQ (reference sequence). The CDR3 nucleotides are TGTGCCAGCAGCCTACTAGCGGGAGACAATGAGCAGTTCTTC. This codes for CASSLLAGDNEQFF.

CDR3 nucleotides: TGCGCCAGCAGCTTGGGCTCAGGGGCAAGCATTCAGTACTTC. This codes for CASSLGSGASIQYF. The chain has TRBV5-1 and TRBJ2-4; weak D call: TRBD1 (6 bases). The germline gives CDR1 SGHRS, CDR2 YFSETQ. CDR3 length: 14 residues. V was cut by 0 bases and J by 9 bases, with 13 bases left in between.

This clone was seen only a few times. J is TRBJ2-1 and V is TRBV2; D is unresolved. This CDR3 spans 15 amino acids. V was pared by 4 bases and J by 6 bases, with 16 bases between. Germline V gene data show CDR1 as SNHLY and CDR2 as FYNNEI. CDR3 amino acids: CASSGRLAVGNEQFF. The CDR3 coding sequence is TGTGCCAGCAGTGGTCGGCTCGCGGTGGGCAATGAGCAGTTCTTC.

The CDR3 is CASSPLDSAGDEQFF. CDR3 DNA sequence: TGTGCCAGCTCACCATTAGATTCCGCGGGGGACGAGCAGTTCTTC. The chain carries TRBV18 and TRBJ2-1, with 7 positions matching TRBD2. Germline V gene data show CDR1 as KGHSH and CDR2 as LQKENI. The V segment lost 2 bases and the J segment 10 bases; nucleotides outside the gene matches: 11. The CDR3 loop spans 15 amino acids.